Listed below are T cell receptor beta chains from one sample, sequenced in a study of early T cells in non-severe SARS-CoV-2 infection. TCRdb reanalysed the 5' RACE reads using MiXCR and keeps one entry per CDR3 protein. The data hold about 32,000 distinct CDR3 sequences, with roughly 5.2% observed a single time. The sample consisted of whole blood. All receptors come from an adult who was a healthcare worker with PCR-confirmed SARS-CoV-2 infection or an uninfected control (not recorded which). CDR3s include the opening cysteine and the closing phenylalanine or tryptophan. Fields, in order: V gene, D gene, CDR3 length, clone size, J gene, CDR3 protein, CDR3 DNA. D genes are given only for firm matches. Part of the rows lack a size; the others show once, few, many or a class for expanded clones.

v_call: TRBV6-5
d_call: TRBD1
cdr3_length: 16
clone_size: many
j_call: TRBJ1-2
cdr3_aa: CASSPRQGGGHYGYTF
cdr3_nt: TGTGCCAGCAGTCCCAGACAGGGAGGGGGACACTATGGCTACACCTTC

v_call: TRBV19
d_call: TRBD1
cdr3_length: 14
clone_size: many
j_call: TRBJ1-5
cdr3_aa: CASIRTGINQPQHF
cdr3_nt: TGTGCCAGTATCAGGACAGGAATAAATCAGCCCCAGCATTTT

v_call: TRBV20-1
d_call: TRBD2
cdr3_length: 19
clone_size: few
j_call: TRBJ2-1
cdr3_aa: CSARDLALAGALSYNEQFF
cdr3_nt: TGCAGTGCTAGAGATCTGGCTCTAGCGGGAGCCCTCTCCTACAATGAGCAGTTCTTC

v_call: TRBV7-2
d_call: NA
cdr3_length: 17
clone_size: NA
j_call: TRBJ2-2
cdr3_aa: CASSLVRARLTTGELFF
cdr3_nt: TGTGCCAGCAGCTTGGTCCGCGCCAGACTGACCACCGGGGAGCTGTTTTTT

v_call: TRBV4-3
d_call: TRBD2
cdr3_length: 15
clone_size: few
j_call: TRBJ2-1
cdr3_aa: CASSQGTSDYNEQFF
cdr3_nt: TGCGCCAGCAGCCAAGGGACTAGCGACTACAATGAGCAGTTCTTC

v_call: TRBV4-2
d_call: NA
cdr3_length: 14
clone_size: NA
j_call: TRBJ2-1
cdr3_aa: CASSQAETYNEQFF
cdr3_nt: TGTGCCAGCAGCCAAGCCGAGACCTACAATGAGCAGTTCTTC

v_call: TRBV28
d_call: NA
cdr3_length: 15
clone_size: many
j_call: TRBJ2-1
cdr3_aa: CASSLMDSSYNEQFF
cdr3_nt: TGTGCCAGCAGTTTAATGGACAGTTCCTACAATGAGCAGTTCTTC

v_call: TRBV11-2
d_call: TRBD1
cdr3_length: 14
clone_size: few
j_call: TRBJ1-1
cdr3_aa: CASRSDRVRTEAFF
cdr3_nt: TGTGCCAGCAGGTCGGACAGGGTGAGGACTGAAGCTTTCTTT

v_call: TRBV9
d_call: TRBD1
cdr3_length: 15
clone_size: NA
j_call: TRBJ2-5
cdr3_aa: CASSEGTGLVETQYF
cdr3_nt: TGTGCCAGCAGCGAAGGGACAGGGTTGGTTGAGACCCAGTACTTC

v_call: TRBV7-8
d_call: TRBD1
cdr3_length: 12
clone_size: many
j_call: TRBJ1-5
cdr3_aa: CASSRDREVQHF
cdr3_nt: TGTGCCAGCAGCCGAGACAGGGAGGTCCAGCATTTT

v_call: TRBV7-2
d_call: NA
cdr3_length: 15
clone_size: few
j_call: TRBJ2-3
cdr3_aa: CASSLVSESADTQYF
cdr3_nt: TGTGCCAGCAGCTTAGTGTCGGAGTCGGCAGATACGCAGTATTTT

v_call: TRBV7-9
d_call: NA
cdr3_length: 12
clone_size: few
j_call: TRBJ2-3
cdr3_aa: CASSLGVDTQYF
cdr3_nt: TGTGCCAGCAGCTTAGGCGTGGATACGCAGTATTTT

v_call: TRBV18
d_call: NA
cdr3_length: 17
clone_size: many
j_call: TRBJ2-7
cdr3_aa: CASSPPTGINQGYEQYF
cdr3_nt: TGTGCCAGCTCACCACCCACCGGGATCAACCAAGGCTACGAGCAGTACTTC

v_call: TRBV7-3
d_call: TRBD2
cdr3_length: 15
clone_size: many
j_call: TRBJ2-1
cdr3_aa: CASSPTSGNYNEQFF
cdr3_nt: TGTGCCAGCAGCCCCACTAGCGGAAACTACAATGAGCAGTTCTTC

v_call: TRBV7-2
d_call: TRBD1
cdr3_length: 14
clone_size: NA
j_call: TRBJ2-1
cdr3_aa: CASSLLVRGNEQFF
cdr3_nt: TGTGCCAGCAGCTTACTGGTCAGGGGGAATGAGCAGTTCTTC

v_call: TRBV3-1
d_call: NA
cdr3_length: 15
clone_size: many
j_call: TRBJ1-6
cdr3_aa: CASSLRDGQYSPLHF
cdr3_nt: TGTGCCAGCAGCCTCCGGGACGGCCAATATTCACCCCTCCACTTT

v_call: TRBV4-3
d_call: TRBD2
cdr3_length: 17
clone_size: few
j_call: TRBJ2-7
cdr3_aa: CASSQVPTSGGTYEQYF
cdr3_nt: TGCGCCAGCAGCCAAGTCCCAACTAGCGGGGGAACCTACGAGCAGTACTTC

v_call: TRBV9
d_call: NA
cdr3_length: 15
clone_size: few
j_call: TRBJ1-2
cdr3_aa: CASSVAGVPNYGYTF
cdr3_nt: TGTGCCAGCAGCGTAGCAGGGGTGCCAAACTATGGCTACACCTTC

v_call: TRBV12-3/TRBV12-4
d_call: TRBD1
cdr3_length: 14
clone_size: few
j_call: TRBJ1-5
cdr3_aa: CASSPPGGYQPQHF
cdr3_nt: TGTGCCAGCAGCCCTCCAGGGGGGTATCAGCCCCAGCATTTT

v_call: TRBV7-2
d_call: NA
cdr3_length: 12
clone_size: few
j_call: TRBJ1-5
cdr3_aa: CASSFPGQPQHF
cdr3_nt: TGTGCCAGCAGCTTCCCTGGACAGCCCCAGCATTTT

v_call: TRBV28
d_call: NA
cdr3_length: 12
clone_size: few
j_call: TRBJ2-3
cdr3_aa: CASAGGRDTQYF
cdr3_nt: TGTGCCAGCGCCGGCGGCAGAGATACGCAGTATTTT

v_call: TRBV12-3/TRBV12-4
d_call: NA
cdr3_length: 14
clone_size: few
j_call: TRBJ1-3
cdr3_aa: CASSPWQGGNTIYF
cdr3_nt: TGTGCCAGCAGCCCGTGGCAGGGAGGAAACACCATATATTTT

v_call: TRBV29-1
d_call: NA
cdr3_length: 15
clone_size: NA
j_call: TRBJ2-7
cdr3_aa: CSVEDAAGDMGEQYF
cdr3_nt: TGCAGCGTTGAAGATGCGGCAGGGGATATGGGTGAGCAGTACTTC

v_call: TRBV20-1
d_call: NA
cdr3_length: 13
clone_size: few
j_call: TRBJ2-7
cdr3_aa: CSASGETDYEQYF
cdr3_nt: TGCAGTGCTAGTGGTGAGACAGACTACGAGCAGTACTTC

v_call: TRBV28
d_call: TRBD1
cdr3_length: 15
clone_size: many
j_call: TRBJ2-1
cdr3_aa: CASSPRTGRGNEQFF
cdr3_nt: TGTGCCAGCAGTCCAAGGACAGGAAGGGGCAATGAGCAGTTCTTC

v_call: TRBV7-3
d_call: TRBD2
cdr3_length: 16
clone_size: many
j_call: TRBJ2-3
cdr3_aa: CASSLSLAGGTDTQYF
cdr3_nt: TGTGCCAGCAGCTTAAGTCTAGCGGGAGGCACAGATACGCAGTATTTT

v_call: TRBV4-3
d_call: NA
cdr3_length: 14
clone_size: few
j_call: TRBJ2-1
cdr3_aa: CASKRSKGHNEQFF
cdr3_nt: TGCGCCAGCAAGCGGAGCAAAGGTCACAATGAGCAGTTCTTC

v_call: TRBV2
d_call: NA
cdr3_length: 15
clone_size: many
j_call: TRBJ1-5
cdr3_aa: CASSEALSSNQPQHF
cdr3_nt: TGTGCCAGCAGCGAAGCGCTCAGTAGCAATCAGCCCCAGCATTTT

v_call: TRBV4-2
d_call: TRBD2
cdr3_length: 22
clone_size: many
j_call: TRBJ2-1
cdr3_aa: CASSQDISGRAATSGVGNEQFF
cdr3_nt: TGTGCCAGCAGCCAAGATATTAGCGGGAGGGCCGCTACCAGCGGGGTTGGGAATGAGCAGTTCTTC

v_call: TRBV24-1
d_call: NA
cdr3_length: 13
clone_size: many
j_call: TRBJ2-2
cdr3_aa: CATSAVNTGELFF
cdr3_nt: TGTGCCACCAGTGCGGTCAACACCGGGGAGCTGTTTTTT

v_call: TRBV29-1
d_call: NA
cdr3_length: 15
clone_size: NA
j_call: TRBJ1-1
cdr3_aa: CSVVHNDRLNTEAFF
cdr3_nt: TGCAGCGTTGTCCATAACGACAGGCTGAACACTGAAGCTTTCTTT

v_call: TRBV27
d_call: NA
cdr3_length: 14
clone_size: many
j_call: TRBJ2-2
cdr3_aa: CASSFGRNTGELFF
cdr3_nt: TGTGCCAGCAGTTTTGGGAGGAACACCGGGGAGCTGTTTTTT

v_call: TRBV12-3/TRBV12-4
d_call: NA
cdr3_length: 14
clone_size: NA
j_call: TRBJ1-5
cdr3_aa: CASTDLTGAQPQHF
cdr3_nt: TGTGCCAGCACCGACCTGACAGGCGCACAGCCCCAGCATTTT

v_call: TRBV6-6
d_call: NA
cdr3_length: 16
clone_size: many
j_call: TRBJ1-5
cdr3_aa: CASTQKGTDLNQPQHF
cdr3_nt: TGTGCCAGCACCCAGAAAGGGACGGACCTCAATCAGCCCCAGCATTTT

v_call: TRBV24-1
d_call: TRBD1
cdr3_length: 14
clone_size: many
j_call: TRBJ2-1
cdr3_aa: CATSDGDRGPEQFF
cdr3_nt: TGTGCCACCAGTGATGGGGACAGGGGGCCTGAGCAGTTCTTC

v_call: TRBV28
d_call: NA
cdr3_length: 15
clone_size: few
j_call: TRBJ2-1
cdr3_aa: CASSLLERWGNEQFF
cdr3_nt: TGTGCCAGCAGTTTGCTGGAGCGGTGGGGCAATGAGCAGTTCTTC

v_call: TRBV10-3
d_call: NA
cdr3_length: 15
clone_size: few
j_call: TRBJ2-2
cdr3_aa: CAISESSRPAGELFF
cdr3_nt: TGTGCCATCAGTGAGTCGAGCCGACCGGCCGGGGAGCTGTTTTTT

v_call: TRBV7-2
d_call: NA
cdr3_length: 13
clone_size: NA
j_call: TRBJ2-2
cdr3_aa: CASSPLNTGELFF
cdr3_nt: TGTGCCAGCAGCCCTTTGAACACCGGGGAGCTGTTTTTT

v_call: TRBV6-6
d_call: TRBD2
cdr3_length: 17
clone_size: few
j_call: TRBJ2-7
cdr3_aa: CASSYSSSGSGNHEQYF
cdr3_nt: TGTGCCAGCAGTTACTCGAGCTCGGGTAGCGGGAATCACGAGCAGTACTTC

v_call: TRBV11-2
d_call: TRBD2
cdr3_length: 15
clone_size: NA
j_call: TRBJ2-7
cdr3_aa: CASSGSGAYDYEQYF
cdr3_nt: TGTGCCAGCAGCGGTAGCGGGGCCTATGATTACGAGCAGTACTTC

v_call: TRBV6-6
d_call: TRBD1
cdr3_length: 14
clone_size: NA
j_call: TRBJ1-4
cdr3_aa: CASSPGQSSEKLFF
cdr3_nt: TGTGCCAGCAGTCCGGGACAGAGCAGTGAAAAACTGTTTTTT

v_call: TRBV19
d_call: TRBD2
cdr3_length: 19
clone_size: medium-sized
j_call: TRBJ2-4
cdr3_aa: CASSFLSSGPRETKNIQYF
cdr3_nt: TGTGCCAGTAGTTTCCTCTCTAGCGGCCCGCGGGAGACCAAAAACATTCAGTACTTC